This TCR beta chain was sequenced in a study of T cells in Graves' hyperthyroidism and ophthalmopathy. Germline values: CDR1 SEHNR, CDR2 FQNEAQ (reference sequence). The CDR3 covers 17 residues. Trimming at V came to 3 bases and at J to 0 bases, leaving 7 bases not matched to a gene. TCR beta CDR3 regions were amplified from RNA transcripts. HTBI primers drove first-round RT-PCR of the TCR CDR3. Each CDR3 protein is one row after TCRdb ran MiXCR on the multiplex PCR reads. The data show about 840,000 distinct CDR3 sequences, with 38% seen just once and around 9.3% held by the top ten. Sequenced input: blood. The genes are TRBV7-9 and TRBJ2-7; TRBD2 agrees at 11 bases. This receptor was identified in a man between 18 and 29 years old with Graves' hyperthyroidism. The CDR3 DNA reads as TGTGCCAGCAGCTTGATTCCACTAGCGGGGGTCTCCTACGAGCAGTACTTC. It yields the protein CASSLIPLAGVSYEQYF.